This TCR beta chain stems from a study of Graves' ophthalmopathy and Graves' hyperthyroidism. CDR3 regions of TCR beta were amplified from RNA transcripts. RT-PCR in the first round used HTBI primers; a second-round multiplex PCR followed. TCRdb used MiXCR to reprocess the multiplex PCR reads, holding one entry per CDR3 protein. Found here are under 350,000 distinct CDR3 sequences, 15% to 20% of them singletons; the top ten hold roughly 12%. Ineligible for inclusion were patients with other autoimmune diseases, uncontrolled infections, pregnancy or lactation. 10 ml of fresh blood yielded the PBMCs by density gradient. The germline CDR1 and CDR2 sequences are MNHEY and SVGEGT. V lost 2 bases to trimming and J lost 0 bases; unmatched junction nucleotides: 10. The CDR3 has 20 amino acids.

The clonotype comes from an adult man with Graves' ophthalmopathy. The chain links TRBV6-2 or TRBV6-3 to TRBJ2-7, with 16 positions matching TRBD2. The specimen was peripheral blood. This CDR3 is CASSYKSPGLAGGSSYEQYF. The CDR3, as DNA: TGTGCCAGCAGTTACAAGAGCCCGGGACTAGCGGGAGGGAGCTCCTACGAGCAGTACTTC.